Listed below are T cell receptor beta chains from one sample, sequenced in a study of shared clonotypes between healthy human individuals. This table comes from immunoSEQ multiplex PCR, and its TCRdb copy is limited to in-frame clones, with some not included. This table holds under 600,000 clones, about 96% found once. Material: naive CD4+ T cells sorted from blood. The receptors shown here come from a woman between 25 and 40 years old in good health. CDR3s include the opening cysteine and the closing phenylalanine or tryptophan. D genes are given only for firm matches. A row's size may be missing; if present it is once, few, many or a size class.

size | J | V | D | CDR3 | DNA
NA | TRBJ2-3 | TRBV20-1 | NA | CSAIRADTQYF | TGCAGTGCTATCCGAGCTGATACGCAGTATTTT
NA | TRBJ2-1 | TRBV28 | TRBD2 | CASSPSRRERSHEQFF | TGTGCCAGCAGTCCCTCCAGGCGGGAGAGGTCCCATGAGCAGTTCTTC
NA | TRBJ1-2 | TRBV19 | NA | CASSARTETNYGYTF | TGTGCCAGTAGTGCTCGGACAGAGACGAACTATGGCTACACCTTC
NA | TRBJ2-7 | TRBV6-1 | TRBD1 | CASTRQGAHEQYF | TGTGCCAGCACCCGACAGGGGGCACACGAGCAGTACTTC
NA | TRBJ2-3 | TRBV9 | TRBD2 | CASSSKREAGTDTQYF | TGTGCCAGCAGCTCTAAGCGGGAGGCTGGCACAGATACGCAGTATTTT
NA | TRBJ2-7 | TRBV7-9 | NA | CASSLARRVFDEQYF | TGTGCCAGCAGCTTAGCGCGTAGGGTATTCGACGAGCAGTACTTC
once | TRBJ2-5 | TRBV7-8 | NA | CASSFTGYQETQYF | TGTGCCAGCAGCTTTACGGGGTACCAAGAGACCCAGTACTTC
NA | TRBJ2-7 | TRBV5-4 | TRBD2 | CASSLAGGGYEQYF | TGTGCCAGCAGCTTGGCCGGGGGGGGCTACGAGCAGTACTTC
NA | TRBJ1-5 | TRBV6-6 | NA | CASVEASNNQPQHF | TGTGCCAGCGTCGAGGCCTCTAACAATCAGCCCCAGCATTTT
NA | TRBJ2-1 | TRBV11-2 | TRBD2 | CASALAESYNEQFF | TGTGCCAGCGCACTAGCGGAGAGCTACAATGAGCAGTTCTTC
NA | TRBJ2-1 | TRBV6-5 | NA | CASSYRARGVFNEQFF | TGTGCCAGCAGTTACCGGGCCAGGGGAGTGTTCAATGAGCAGTTCTTC
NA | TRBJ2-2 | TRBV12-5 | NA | CASGLGQSTGELFF | TGTGCTAGTGGTTTGGGGCAGAGCACCGGGGAGCTGTTTTTT
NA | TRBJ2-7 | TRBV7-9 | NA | CASSFRVTASYEQYF | TGTGCCAGCAGCTTTCGGGTGACGGCCTCCTACGAGCAGTACTTC
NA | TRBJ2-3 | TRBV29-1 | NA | CSVVGQARPPDTQYF | TGCAGCGTTGTGGGGCAGGCGCGTCCGCCAGATACGCAGTATTTT
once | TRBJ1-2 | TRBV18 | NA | CASSLSRGPPFYGYTF | TGTGCCAGCTCACTAAGTCGAGGCCCTCCCTTCTATGGCTACACCTTC
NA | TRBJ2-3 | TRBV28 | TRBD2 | CASSLSPGAGEPDTQYF | TGTGCCAGCAGTTTATCCCCGGGAGCGGGGGAACCGGATACGCAGTATTTT
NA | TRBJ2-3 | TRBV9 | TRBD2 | CASSGRAGATDTQYF | TGTGCCAGCAGCGGCCGAGCGGGAGCGACAGATACGCAGTATTTT
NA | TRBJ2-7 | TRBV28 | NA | CASNPSNSYEQYF | TGTGCCAGCAACCCTAGCAACTCCTACGAGCAGTACTTC
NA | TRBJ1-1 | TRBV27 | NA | CASSQTMNTEAFF | TGTGCCAGCAGTCAGACTATGAACACTGAAGCTTTCTTT
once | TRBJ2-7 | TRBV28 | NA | CATSGEGEQYF | TGTGCCACCTCAGGGGAAGGCGAGCAGTACTTC
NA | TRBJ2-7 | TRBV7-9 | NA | CASSTESSTYEQYF | TGTGCCAGCAGCACGGAGTCATCTACCTACGAGCAGTACTTC
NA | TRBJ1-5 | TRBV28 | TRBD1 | CASSPGQNQPQHF | TGTGCCAGCAGTCCGGGACAGAATCAGCCCCAGCATTTT
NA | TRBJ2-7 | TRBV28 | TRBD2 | CASRIRLAGLYEQYF | TGTGCCAGCAGAATCCGACTAGCGGGACTCTACGAGCAGTACTTC
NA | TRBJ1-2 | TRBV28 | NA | CASSSNYGYTF | TGTGCCAGCAGTTCAAACTATGGCTACACCTTC
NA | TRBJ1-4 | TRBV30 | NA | CVSATTNEKLFF | TGTGTCTCAGCCACGACTAATGAAAAACTGTTTTTT
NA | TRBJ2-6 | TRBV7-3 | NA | CASSLQGPRAGANVLTF | TGTGCCAGCAGCTTACAGGGGCCCCGAGCTGGGGCCAACGTCCTGACTTTC
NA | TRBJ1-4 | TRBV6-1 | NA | CASSEAMVAGRIYEKLFF | TGTGCCAGCAGTGAAGCCATGGTGGCTGGACGGATATATGAAAAACTGTTTTTT
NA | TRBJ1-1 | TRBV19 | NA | CASSAETENTEAFF | TGTGCCAGTAGCGCCGAGACAGAGAACACTGAAGCTTTCTTT
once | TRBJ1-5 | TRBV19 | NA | CASRRSRQGNQPQHF | TGTGCCAGTCGACGTTCCCGGCAGGGCAATCAGCCCCAGCATTTT
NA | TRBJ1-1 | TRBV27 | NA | CASSLSRRNTEAFF | TGTGCCAGCAGTTTATCTAGAAGGAACACTGAAGCTTTCTTT
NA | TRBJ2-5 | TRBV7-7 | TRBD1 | CASSLNRGRSETQYF | TGTGCCAGCAGCTTAAACAGGGGGCGCTCCGAGACCCAGTACTTC